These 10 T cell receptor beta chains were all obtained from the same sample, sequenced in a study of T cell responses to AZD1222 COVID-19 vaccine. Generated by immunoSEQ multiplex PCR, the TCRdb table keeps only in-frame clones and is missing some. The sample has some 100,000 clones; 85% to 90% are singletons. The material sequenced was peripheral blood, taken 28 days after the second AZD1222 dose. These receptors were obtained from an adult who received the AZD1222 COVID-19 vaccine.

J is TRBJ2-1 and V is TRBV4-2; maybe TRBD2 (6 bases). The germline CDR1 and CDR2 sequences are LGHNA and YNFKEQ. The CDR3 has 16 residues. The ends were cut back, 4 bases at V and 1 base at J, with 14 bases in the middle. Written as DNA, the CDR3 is TGTGCCAGCAGCCGGAGCGGGCTTCTTTCCTACAATGAGCAGTTCTTC. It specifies CASSRSGLLSYNEQFF.

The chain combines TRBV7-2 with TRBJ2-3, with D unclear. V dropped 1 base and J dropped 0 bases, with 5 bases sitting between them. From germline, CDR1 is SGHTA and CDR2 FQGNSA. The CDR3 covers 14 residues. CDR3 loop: CASSLDGSTDTQYF. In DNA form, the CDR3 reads TGTGCCAGCAGCTTAGACGGGAGCACAGATACGCAGTATTTT.

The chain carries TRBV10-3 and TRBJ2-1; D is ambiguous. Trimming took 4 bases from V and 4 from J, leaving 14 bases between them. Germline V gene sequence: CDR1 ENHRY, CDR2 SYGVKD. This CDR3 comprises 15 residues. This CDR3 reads CAISARSPEYNEQFF. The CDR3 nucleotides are TGTGCCATCAGTGCAAGGAGCCCCGAGTACAATGAGCAGTTCTTC.

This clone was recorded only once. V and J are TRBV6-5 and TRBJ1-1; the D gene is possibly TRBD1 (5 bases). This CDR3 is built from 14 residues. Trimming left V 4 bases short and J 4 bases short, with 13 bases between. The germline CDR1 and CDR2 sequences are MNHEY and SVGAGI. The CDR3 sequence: CASSSPPGSTEAFF. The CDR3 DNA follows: TGTGCCAGCAGTTCCCCCCCAGGGTCCACTGAAGCTTTCTTT.

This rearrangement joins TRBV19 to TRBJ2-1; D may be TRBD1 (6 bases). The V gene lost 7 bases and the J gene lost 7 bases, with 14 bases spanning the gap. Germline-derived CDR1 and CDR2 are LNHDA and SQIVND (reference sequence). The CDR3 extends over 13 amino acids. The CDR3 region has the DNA TGTGCCAGTACCGCTGGACAGTGGAATGAGCAGTTCTTC. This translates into CASTAGQWNEQFF.

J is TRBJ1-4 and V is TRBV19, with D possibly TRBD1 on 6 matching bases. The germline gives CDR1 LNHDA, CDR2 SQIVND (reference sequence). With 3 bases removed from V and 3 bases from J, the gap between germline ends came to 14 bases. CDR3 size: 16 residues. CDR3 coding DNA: TGTGCCAGTAGTATTATCTGGGGGCGGGCTAATGAAAAACTGTTTTTT. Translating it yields CASSIIWGRANEKLFF.

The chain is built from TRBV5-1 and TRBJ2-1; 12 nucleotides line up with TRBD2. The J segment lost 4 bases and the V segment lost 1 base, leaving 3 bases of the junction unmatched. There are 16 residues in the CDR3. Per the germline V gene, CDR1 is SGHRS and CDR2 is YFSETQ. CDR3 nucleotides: TGCGCCAGCAGCTTGACTAGCGGGGGGTTTTACAATGAGCAGTTCTTC. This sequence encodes CASSLTSGGFYNEQFF.

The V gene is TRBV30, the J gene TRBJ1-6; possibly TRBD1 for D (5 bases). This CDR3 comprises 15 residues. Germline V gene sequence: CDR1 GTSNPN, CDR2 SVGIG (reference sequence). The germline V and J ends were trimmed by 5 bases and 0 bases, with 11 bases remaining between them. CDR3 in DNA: TGTGCCTGGGATTCAGGGAGCTCCTATAATTCACCCCTCCACTTT. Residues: CAWDSGSSYNSPLHF.

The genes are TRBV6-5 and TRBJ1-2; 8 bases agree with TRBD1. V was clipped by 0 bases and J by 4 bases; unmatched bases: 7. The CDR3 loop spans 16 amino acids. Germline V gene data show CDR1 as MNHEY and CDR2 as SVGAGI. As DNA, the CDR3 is TGTGCCAGCAGTTACTCTGGACAGGGTATTTTCTATGGCTACACCTTC. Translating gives CASSYSGQGIFYGYTF.

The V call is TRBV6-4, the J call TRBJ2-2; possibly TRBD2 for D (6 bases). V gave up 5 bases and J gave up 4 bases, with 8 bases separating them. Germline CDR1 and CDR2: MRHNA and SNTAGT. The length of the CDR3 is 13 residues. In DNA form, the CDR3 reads TGTGCCAGCAGTCCGACTAGCACCGGGGAGCTGTTTTTT. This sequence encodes CASSPTSTGELFF.